These 30 T cell receptor beta chains were all obtained from the same sample, sequenced in a study of technical replicates of blood from a handful of donors. TCRdb's table, derived via immunoSEQ multiplex PCR, lists solely in-frame clones and lacks some. The sample carries some 89,000 clones, about 95% recorded once. The sample consisted of T cells isolated from PBMCs. Receptor source: a human donor in good health.

The chain combines TRBV6-1 with TRBJ1-1; 8 nucleotides agree with TRBD1. CDR3 size: 15 residues. The J segment lost 4 bases and the V segment lost 5 bases, leaving 9 bases of the junction unmatched. Germline V lookup: CDR1 MNHNS, CDR2 SASEGT. The CDR3 sequence: CASSHGQGSGTEAFF. CDR3 coding DNA: TGTGCCAGCAGTCATGGACAGGGTTCGGGCACTGAAGCTTTCTTT.

The CDR3 spells CASNEPGRVDQPQHF. Written as DNA, the CDR3 is TGTGCCAGCAACGAACCAGGGCGAGTAGATCAGCCCCAGCATTTT. V gene TRBV28 combines with J gene TRBJ1-5, with D possibly TRBD1 on 5 matching bases. The germline V gene encodes CDR1 MDHEN and CDR2 SYDVKM. V was trimmed by 7 bases and J by 5 bases, leaving 18 bases between them. The CDR3 is 15 amino acids.

As concerns this clone: The DNA is left out, because the CDR3 cannot be placed on it with certainty; the CDR3 is given as TCRdb lists it. The chain recombines TRBV4-2 with TRBJ2-1; the tabulated D call, TRBD2, remains unverified against the DNA. The CDR3 has 15 residues if both end residues are counted. In germline, CDR1 is LGHNA, CDR2 YNFKEQ. The CDR3 spells CASSRRVVAVGNLFF.

V usage is TRBV7-6 and J usage is TRBJ1-1; 7 bases match TRBD1. The V gene end was trimmed by 1 base and the J gene end by 2 bases; junction bases not matched to a gene: 4. This CDR3 contains 15 residues. Germline V gives CDR1 SGHVS, CDR2 FNYEAQ. CDR3 amino acids: CASSLGAGGNTEAFF. The DNA for the CDR3 is TGTGCCAGCAGCTTAGGGGCAGGGGGAAACACTGAAGCTTTCTTT.

This chain joins TRBV12-5 and TRBJ2-4; 7 bases align to TRBD1. Germline CDR1 is LGHNT and CDR2 is FRNRAP. J gave up 3 bases and V 2 bases, and 4 bases lay outside the gene matches. The CDR3 has 15 residues. The CDR3 sequence is CASGLWWTGKNIQYF. As DNA, the CDR3 is TGTGCTAGTGGTTTGTGGTGGACAGGCAAAAACATTCAGTACTTC. The full variable domain, with the rest looked up from reference TRBV12-5 and TRBJ2-4, is DARVTQTPRHKVTEMGQEVTMRCQPILGHNTVFWYRQTMMQGLELLAYFRNRAPLDDSGMPKDRFSAEMPDATLATLKIQPSEPRDSAVYFCASGLWWTGKNIQYFGAGTRLSVL.

This rearrangement joins TRBV9 to TRBJ2-7; TRBD1 aligns across 10 bases. With 0 bases clipped from V and 1 base from J, the junction kept 1 base outside the gene matches. CDR1 SGDLS and CDR2 YYNGEE come from the germline V gene. This CDR3 has 15 amino acids. For the CDR3, the DNA is TGTGCCAGCAGCGTAGGGGACAGGGGATCCTACGAGCAGTACTTC. The encoded protein is CASSVGDRGSYEQYF.

The gene calls are TRBV28 and TRBJ1-4; 7 bases align to TRBD1. This CDR3 region has 14 residues. Germline values: CDR1 MDHEN, CDR2 SYDVKM. V gave up 6 bases and J gave up 2 bases; unmatched junction bases: 3. CDR3 region: CASRAGGTNEKLFF. CDR3 bases: TGTGCCAGCAGGGCAGGGGGTACTAATGAAAAACTGTTTTTT. Based on the CDR3 plus reference TRBV28 and TRBJ1-4, the full variable domain is DVKVTQSSRYLVKRTGEKVFLECVQDMDHENMFWYRQDPGLGLRLIYFSYDVKMKEKGDIPEGYSVSREKKERFSLILESASTNQTSMYLCASRAGGTNEKLFFGSGTQLSVL.

This chain links TRBV12-5 with TRBJ2-3; 8 bases fit TRBD2. With 2 bases clipped from V and 1 base from J, the junction kept 5 bases outside the gene matches. CDR1 and CDR2 (germline): LGHNT, FRNRAP. This CDR3 comprises 16 residues. CDR3 protein: CASGLPRGEGTDTQYF. The CDR3 coding sequence is TGTGCTAGTGGTTTGCCGCGGGGGGAAGGCACAGATACGCAGTATTTT.

V is TRBV5-8 and J is TRBJ2-1; the D is unclear. Germline assignment: CDR1 SGHTS and CDR2 YDEGEE. The V and J ends lost 3 bases and 0 bases respectively, with 10 bases between them. This CDR3 contains 15 residues. The CDR3 sequence is CASSYSLSSYNEQFF. The CDR3 nucleotides are TGTGCCAGCAGCTATTCGTTATCCTCCTACAATGAGCAGTTCTTC.

The chain combines TRBV9 with TRBJ2-5; 12 bases are shared with TRBD1. The junction had 6 bases not matched to a gene; V was cut back by 4 bases and J by 5 bases. The V gene's germline CDR1 is SGDLS and CDR2 YYNGEE. The CDR3 spans 15 residues. CDR3 DNA: TGTGCCAGCAGCCATCCGGGACAGGGGGCTGAGACCCAGTACTTC. Residues: CASSHPGQGAETQYF.

The V gene is TRBV4-2, the J gene TRBJ2-2, with TRBD2 identical over 8 bases. CDR3 length equals 16 residues. Germline CDR1 reads LGHNA; CDR2 reads YNFKEQ. After removal of 4 bases from V and 4 bases from J, the junction contained 8 bases not matched to a gene. Here the CDR3 DNA reads TGTGCCAGCAGCCTTGCGACTAGCGAGACCACCGGGGAGCTGTTTTTT. Protein sequence: CASSLATSETTGELFF.

The chain employs TRBV27 and TRBJ2-1, with TRBD2 matching over 7 bases. J gave up 1 base and V 5 bases, and 5 bases lay outside the gene matches. The CDR3 runs to 15 residues. Germline values: CDR1 MNHEY, CDR2 SMNVEV (reference sequence). The CDR3 region has the DNA TGTGCCAGCAGTCCGCGGGAGAAGTCCTACAATGAGCAGTTCTTC. Translation gives CASSPREKSYNEQFF.

This sequence joins TRBV6-1 and TRBJ1-5; D is unresolved. Per germline, CDR1 MNHNS and CDR2 SASEGT. This CDR3 has 14 amino acids. Trimming took off 3 bases at V and 3 bases at J, with 9 bases between the two ends. CDR3 sequence reads: CASSDLFYNQPQHF. The CDR3 DNA sequence: TGTGCCAGCAGTGACCTCTTCTACAATCAGCCCCAGCATTTT.

The V and J genes are TRBV7-2 and TRBJ2-3; TRBD2 agrees at 9 bases. CDR3 length equals 15 residues. The V segment lost 3 bases and the J segment 4 bases; nucleotides outside the gene matches: 5. Germline V gene lookup returns CDR1 SGHTA and CDR2 FQGNSA. The CDR3 bases are TGTGCCAGCAGCTTTGGCGGGAGGGCCCCAGATACGCAGTATTTT. This translates into CASSFGGRAPDTQYF.

The V call is TRBV11-2, the J call TRBJ1-5; maybe TRBD1 (6 bases). The CDR3 spans 15 residues. Trimming pared 4 bases from V and 4 bases from J, leaving 14 bases between. The germline gives CDR1 SGHAT, CDR2 FQNNGV. CDR3 sequence (DNA): TGTGCCAGCAGCTCCGGGACACACTATAATCAGCCCCAGCATTTT. Its protein product is CASSSGTHYNQPQHF.

This sequence joins TRBV11-3 and TRBJ2-3, with D tentatively TRBD2 (5 bases). The CDR3 totals 17 residues. Germline V CDR1 and CDR2: SGHNT, YENEEA. V was shortened by 0 bases and J by 4 bases, with 17 bases between the two germline ends. The CDR3, as DNA: TGTGCCAGCAGCTTAGATTTCAGCGGAACTACGGCAGATACGCAGTATTTT. Its protein is CASSLDFSGTTADTQYF.

V is TRBV28 and J is TRBJ1-1; D might be TRBD1 (6 bases). V was pared by 3 bases and J by 0 bases, with 20 bases between. Germline CDR1 and CDR2: MDHEN and SYDVKM. The CDR3 runs 18 residues. The chain's CDR3 is CASSFPKTGPTMNTEAFF. The DNA of the CDR3 is TGTGCCAGCAGTTTCCCTAAGACAGGTCCTACTATGAACACTGAAGCTTTCTTT.

V is TRBV12-5 and J is TRBJ1-1; tentatively, D is TRBD1 (6 bases). The CDR3 runs 13 residues. CDR1 is LGHNT and CDR2 is FRNRAP in the germline V gene. V was shortened by 8 bases and J by 1 base, with 11 bases between the two germline ends. CDR3: CASWPDRNTEAFF. DNA for the CDR3: TGTGCTAGTTGGCCGGACAGGAACACTGAAGCTTTCTTT.

This chain links TRBV7-6 with TRBJ1-4, with D perhaps matching TRBD1 (5 bases). V dropped 1 base and J dropped 4 bases, with 10 bases sitting between them. The CDR3 runs to 15 residues. The germline V gene encodes CDR1 SGHVS and CDR2 FNYEAQ. Written as DNA, the CDR3 is TGTGCCAGCAGCTTAGTAAAGGGGTTTAATGAAAAACTGTTTTTT. Its translation is CASSLVKGFNEKLFF.

V gene TRBV6-5 combines with J gene TRBJ1-5; 7 bases are shared with TRBD1. This CDR3 spans 14 amino acids. V was clipped by 5 bases and J by 5 bases; unmatched bases: 6. Germline-derived CDR1 and CDR2 are MNHEY and SVGAGI. The DNA for the CDR3 is TGTGCCAGCAGTGACCCAACAGGGGATCAGCCCCAGCATTTT. Translated: CASSDPTGDQPQHF.

The V and J genes are TRBV7-2 and TRBJ2-1, with 9 positions matching TRBD2. With V trimmed by 1 base and J by 8 bases, 6 bases remained unmatched. CDR1 and CDR2 (germline): SGHTA, FQGNSA. The CDR3 is 15 residues long. The CDR3 loop is CASSLVVTSGDEQFF. The CDR3 DNA reads TGTGCCAGCAGCTTAGTGGTGACTAGCGGCGATGAGCAGTTCTTC.

The chain is built from TRBV27 and TRBJ2-4; possible D gene TRBD2, 5 bases. Trimming took 2 bases from V and 7 from J, leaving 9 bases between them. Per the germline V gene, CDR1 is MNHEY and CDR2 is SMNVEV (reference sequence). The CDR3 is made up of 13 amino acids. The CDR3: CASSLGGTNIQYF. The CDR3 coding sequence is TGTGCCAGCAGTTTAGGAGGTACTAACATTCAGTACTTC.

This chain joins TRBV7-9 and TRBJ2-1; TRBD2 might be the D (6 bases). The length of the CDR3 is 14 residues. Trimming removed 2 bases at V and 12 bases at J, with 17 bases between. Per the germline V gene, CDR1 is SEHNR and CDR2 is FQNEAQ (reference sequence). This CDR3 is CASSLNLREYGQFF. CDR3 nucleotides: TGTGCCAGCAGCTTAAATTTACGGGAGTACGGGCAGTTCTTC.

This chain connects TRBV6-5 to TRBJ2-5, with D perhaps TRBD2 (6 bases). The CDR3 covers 13 residues. The germline V gene encodes CDR1 MNHEY and CDR2 SVGAGI. The ends were cut back, 6 bases at V and 4 bases at J, with 12 bases in the middle. CDR3 residues: CASRVGGVETQYF. DNA of the CDR3: TGTGCCAGCAGAGTGGGAGGCGTAGAGACCCAGTACTTC.

The chain is built from TRBV19 and TRBJ2-2; 7 bases align to TRBD1. Trimming took 4 bases from V and 8 from J; bases not matched to a gene: 10. Germline CDR1 and CDR2: LNHDA and SQIVND (reference sequence). This CDR3 contains 15 residues. Here the CDR3 DNA reads TGTGCCAGTAGTAGATTCACAGGGGCAACTGGGGAGCTGTTTTTT. It translates to CASSRFTGATGELFF. The full variable domain, its missing parts supplied by reference TRBV19 and TRBJ2-2, is DGGITQSPKYLFRKEGQNVTLSCEQNLNHDAMYWYRQDPGQGLRLIYYSQIVNDFQKGDIAEGYSVSREKKESFPLTVTSAQKNPTAFYLCASSRFTGATGELFFGEGSRLTVL.

This clone was found a few times. The chain links TRBV6-1 to TRBJ2-7; 11 positions agree with TRBD1. In germline, CDR1 is MNHNS, CDR2 SASEGT. V trimming: 2 bases; J trimming: 7 bases; junction bases outside the gene matches: 16. This CDR3 has 18 residues. CDR3 residues: CASSENGFGTGGREEQYF. The CDR3 coding sequence is TGTGCCAGCAGTGAAAACGGGTTTGGGACAGGGGGTAGAGAGGAGCAGTACTTC.

The chain is built from TRBV6-5 and TRBJ2-6, with D hard to call. V was clipped by 4 bases and J by 0 bases, with 7 bases between them. The germline V gene encodes CDR1 MNHEY and CDR2 SVGAGI. The CDR3 runs 15 residues. The CDR3 sequence: CASSSPGSGANVLTF. In DNA form, the CDR3 reads TGTGCCAGCAGTTCCCCAGGCTCTGGGGCCAACGTCCTGACTTTC.

The CDR3 loop is CAAESDTSTDTQYF. The CDR3 coding sequence is TGTGCCGCCGAGAGCGATACTAGCACAGATACGCAGTATTTT. V and J are TRBV10-3 and TRBJ2-3; D is unclear. Trimming removed 11 bases from V and 0 bases from J, with 15 bases in between. The CDR3 totals 14 residues. Per the germline V gene, CDR1 is ENHRY and CDR2 is SYGVKD.

The chain joins TRBV27 to TRBJ2-7; no clear D. The CDR3 has 13 amino acids. Germline-derived CDR1 and CDR2 are MNHEY and SMNVEV (reference sequence). Trimming cost V 0 bases and J 2 bases, with 5 bases left between them. CDR3 bases: TGTGCCAGCAGTTTATCGGGCCCCTACGAGCAGTACTTC. Translation: CASSLSGPYEQYF.

V usage is TRBV27 and J usage is TRBJ2-1; 10 bases align to TRBD1. The CDR3 loop spans 16 amino acids. Trimming took 4 bases from V and 2 from J; bases not matched to a gene: 5. Germline V gene data show CDR1 as MNHEY and CDR2 as SMNVEV (reference sequence). CDR3 in amino acids: CASSSWGTGAYNEQFF. The CDR3 nucleotides are TGTGCCAGCAGTTCATGGGGGACAGGGGCCTACAATGAGCAGTTCTTC.